Listed here are 18 T cell receptor beta chains from one sample, sequenced in a study of Tregs in tolerant kidney transplant recipients. Repertoires were generated with immunoSEQ multiplex PCR, while TCRdb's copy carries only in-frame clones and drops some. Of fewer than 80,000 clones in the sample, roughly nine tenths were seen once. The source was CD4+ T cells from blood, collected before the transplant. These TCRs come from a human donor who received a combined kidney and bone marrow transplant.

Concerning this clone itself: An end of the junction differs from the germline gene, which may be a read error. V and J are TRBV28 and TRBJ2-7; possible D gene TRBD2, 6 bases. CDR1 is MDHEN, CDR2 SYDVKM, per germline. This CDR3 contains 14 residues. The CDR3 DNA reads as TGTGCCAGCAGCACCTTAGGGCGGGACGGCCTTGGGAACTTC. Its protein product is CASSTLGRDGLGNF. The entire variable domain, with the rest obtained from reference TRBV28 and TRBJ2-7, is as follows: DVKVTQSSRYLVKRTGEKVFLECVQDMDHENMFWYRQDPGLGLRLIYFSYDVKMKEKGDIPEGYSVSREKKERFSLILESASTNQTSMYLCASSTLGRDGLGNFGPGTRLTVT.

The genes are TRBV6-6 and TRBJ2-1; 7 bases fit TRBD1. CDR1 is MNHNY, CDR2 SVGAGI, per germline (reference sequence). The V segment lost 5 bases and the J segment 5 bases; nucleotides outside the gene matches: 12. The CDR3 is made up of 16 amino acids. CDR3 region: CASSPLRQGPNNEQFF. The DNA for the CDR3 is TGTGCCAGCAGTCCCCTCCGACAGGGACCCAACAATGAGCAGTTCTTC.

This clone was seen a few times. This chain connects TRBV10-3 to TRBJ1-4; D gene unclear. This CDR3 contains 14 residues. Germline V CDR1 and CDR2: ENHRY, SYGVKD. The ends were cut back, 3 bases at V and 8 bases at J, with 13 bases in the middle. The CDR3 sequence is CAISERRREEKLFF. The CDR3 DNA is TGTGCCATCAGTGAACGTAGGAGAGAGGAAAAACTGTTTTTT.

J is TRBJ2-1 and V is TRBV4-1; TRBD2 aligns across 8 bases. The V gene end was trimmed by 3 bases and the J gene end by 6 bases; junction bases not matched to a gene: 4. CDR1 MGHRA and CDR2 YSYEKL come from the germline V gene. CDR3 length: 14 amino acids. The CDR3 sequence: CASSQGTRSNEQFF. CDR3 in DNA: TGCGCCAGCAGCCAGGGGACTAGAAGCAATGAGCAGTTCTTC.

This chain connects TRBV9 to TRBJ2-3, with D uncertain. The CDR3 is made up of 14 amino acids. Looked up from germline, CDR1 is SGDLS and CDR2 is YYNGEE. V shed 1 base and J shed 2 bases, with 8 bases lying between them. CDR3 in DNA: TGTGCCAGCAGCGTAAGTACAGCCACAGATACGCAGTATTTT. It yields the protein CASSVSTATDTQYF.

The gene calls are TRBV2 and TRBJ2-3; D perhaps matches TRBD2 (5 bases). CDR1 and CDR2 (germline): SNHLY, FYNNEI. Trimming shortened V by 6 bases and J by 6 bases, and 13 bases separated the two germline ends. The CDR3 is 13 amino acids. The chain's CDR3 is CASSLLDTDTQYF. CDR3 sequence (DNA): TGTGCCAGCAGCTTACTAGATACGGATACGCAGTATTTT.

This rearrangement joins TRBV18 to TRBJ2-3; TRBD2 matches at 8 bases. Germline V gives CDR1 KGHSH, CDR2 LQKENI. V lost 2 bases, J lost 0 bases, and 4 bases stayed unmatched. This CDR3 is 16 amino acids long. The DNA of the CDR3 is TGTGCCAGCTCACCAAATAGCGGGACTAGCACAGATACGCAGTATTTT. It yields the protein CASSPNSGTSTDTQYF.

This chain links TRBV2 with TRBJ2-1, with 10 bases lining up with TRBD2. This CDR3 spans 13 amino acids. After removal of 7 bases from V and 9 bases from J, the junction contained 6 bases not matched to a gene. Germline CDR1 and CDR2: SNHLY and FYNNEI. CDR3 in amino acids: CASTAGGPGEQFF. The DNA for the CDR3 is TGTGCCAGCACAGCGGGAGGGCCTGGTGAGCAGTTCTTC.

This clone was observed a single time. The chain is built from TRBV2 and TRBJ2-1; 10 bases agree with TRBD1. Trimming at V came to 6 bases and at J to 3 bases, leaving 5 bases not matched to a gene. The CDR3 has 15 residues. CDR1 is SNHLY and CDR2 is FYNNEI in the germline V gene. Here the CDR3 DNA reads TGTGCCAGCAGGGGGGACAGGGGAGACTACAATGAGCAGTTCTTC. Its translation: CASRGDRGDYNEQFF. The entire variable domain, with the rest obtained from reference TRBV2 and TRBJ2-1, is as follows: EPEVTQTPSHQVTQMGQEVILRCVPISNHLYFYWYRQILGQKVEFLVSFYNNEISEKSEIFDDQFSVERPDGSNFTLKIRSTKLEDSAMYFCASRGDRGDYNEQFFGPGTRLTVL.

This chain joins TRBV10-3 and TRBJ2-2; D not resolved. From germline, CDR1 is ENHRY and CDR2 SYGVKD. V was trimmed by 0 bases and J by 4 bases, leaving 9 bases between them. The CDR3 runs to 15 residues. CDR3 in amino acids: CAISESDSATGELFF. Here the CDR3 DNA reads TGTGCCATCAGTGAGTCCGACTCGGCCACCGGGGAGCTGTTTTTT.

The V call is TRBV28, the J call TRBJ1-2; no firm D call. The V end was cut by 7 bases, the J end by 0 bases, with 15 bases between. Germline V CDR1 and CDR2: MDHEN, SYDVKM. The CDR3 loop spans 15 amino acids. This CDR3 reads CASKITETTNYGYTF. The CDR3 DNA reads as TGTGCCAGCAAGATAACAGAGACGACTAACTATGGCTACACCTTC.

The CDR3 spells CASSVGPGGSSYNEQFF. CDR3 bases: TGTGCCAGCAGCGTAGGTCCGGGGGGAAGCTCCTACAATGAGCAGTTCTTC. The chain combines TRBV9 with TRBJ2-1, with 7 nucleotides matching TRBD2. Unmatched junction bases numbered 6, after V lost 0 bases and J lost 0 bases. Germline CDR1 and CDR2: SGDLS and YYNGEE. CDR3 size: 17 residues.

This chain joins TRBV7-2 and TRBJ2-7; 7 positions match TRBD2. Germline CDR1 SGHTA, CDR2 FQGNSA. The CDR3 has 14 amino acids. The J segment lost 4 bases and the V segment lost 5 bases, leaving 8 bases of the junction unmatched. CDR3 loop: CASSVSGNRYEQYF. CDR3 coding DNA: TGTGCCAGCAGCGTGAGCGGGAATAGGTACGAGCAGTACTTC.

CDR3 sequence reads: CAARQGTGNEKLFF. The CDR3 DNA follows: TGTGCCGCGAGACAGGGGACGGGTAATGAAAAACTGTTTTTT. The rearrangement links TRBV10-3 to TRBJ1-4, with 8 bases that match TRBD1. The germline V gene encodes CDR1 ENHRY and CDR2 SYGVKD. The CDR3 runs 14 residues. J was trimmed by 4 bases and V by 11 bases; bases with no gene match: 9.

The rearrangement joins TRBV9 to TRBJ2-3, with D unclear. Trimming stripped 0 bases from V and 4 bases from J, with 9 bases between. The germline V gene encodes CDR1 SGDLS and CDR2 YYNGEE. This CDR3 is 14 amino acids long. The CDR3 spells CASSVGVSPDTQYF. The CDR3 DNA is TGTGCCAGCAGCGTAGGCGTCTCCCCAGATACGCAGTATTTT.

The chain has TRBV27 and TRBJ2-1; a possible D gene is TRBD2 (6 bases). Trimming pared 2 bases from V and 7 bases from J, leaving 18 bases between. The CDR3 covers 16 residues. CDR1 and CDR2 from the germline V gene are MNHEY and SMNVEV (reference sequence). The CDR3 DNA reads as TGTGCCAGCAGTTTAGAGGCGGGAATGGGCAGGAATGAGCAGTTCTTC. This translates into CASSLEAGMGRNEQFF.

CDR3 nucleotide sequence: TGTGCCAGCAGCAGCGAGGGGACAGGGCACTACGAGCAGTACTTC. Translation: CASSSEGTGHYEQYF. The chain combines TRBV28 with TRBJ2-7; 9 bases are shared with TRBD1. This CDR3 contains 15 residues. Germline V CDR1 and CDR2: MDHEN, SYDVKM. J was trimmed by 3 bases and V by 6 bases; bases with no gene match: 9.

The chain is built from TRBV2 and TRBJ2-1, with 11 positions matching TRBD1. From germline, CDR1 is SNHLY and CDR2 FYNNEI. V was clipped by 5 bases and J by 6 bases; unmatched bases: 6. The CDR3 covers 15 residues. DNA for the CDR3: TGTGCCAGCAGTACGGACAGGGGGCAGTTCAATGAGCAGTTCTTC. This codes for CASSTDRGQFNEQFF.